The 25 T cell receptor beta chains given below trace back to one sample, sequenced in a study of blood T cells in healthy people across ages (dated by TCRdb to the mid-2010s). The library was prepared using 5' RACE. TCRdb lists the instrument as Illumina HiSeq 2500. A second roughly 6 to 12 cycle PCR used a sample-barcoded 5' primer and a J-beta primer mix. TCRdb reanalyzed the raw reads on its own, using fastp at Q25 for trimming and MiXCR for clone calling, and kept in-frame beta chains. Entries that share a CDR3 protein sequence are merged under the most common genes and DNA. This sample holds about 1.1 million distinct CDR3 sequences; more than 30% were observed only once. The ten most abundant clones make up around 12% of the sample. Sequenced input: blood. The origin of the receptors is a man younger than 30 in good health.

The chain combines TRBV6-2 or TRBV6-3 with TRBJ1-1; D unresolved. Trimming took off 7 bases at V and 3 bases at J, with 9 bases between the two ends. The CDR3 has 12 amino acids. The germline V gene encodes CDR1 MNHEY and CDR2 SVGEGT. The CDR3 region is CASTWGDTEAFF. Here the CDR3 DNA reads TGTGCCAGCACTTGGGGAGACACTGAAGCTTTCTTT.

The chain recombines TRBV20-1 with TRBJ1-5; 8 nucleotides align to TRBD1. V trimming: 5 bases; J trimming: 7 bases; junction bases outside the gene matches: 10. CDR1 is DFQATT, CDR2 SNEGSKA, per germline (reference sequence). There are 14 residues in the CDR3. CDR3 in amino acids: CSAGPGTGFQPQHF. DNA for the CDR3: TGCAGTGCTGGACCCGGGACAGGCTTCCAGCCCCAGCATTTT.

This sequence joins TRBV6-5 and TRBJ2-3; D is undetermined. From germline, CDR1 is MNHEY and CDR2 SVGAGI. Trimming took 1 base from V and 2 from J, leaving 10 bases between them. There are 15 residues in the CDR3. The CDR3 loop reads CASSYFDGATDTQYF. The CDR3 DNA reads as TGTGCCAGCAGTTACTTCGACGGAGCCACAGATACGCAGTATTTT.

This clonotype has a handful of counts. The chain links TRBV7-3 to TRBJ2-1; 10 bases line up with TRBD1. Germline loops: CDR1 SGHTA, CDR2 FQGTGA. Trimming at V came to 2 bases and at J to 5 bases, leaving 3 bases not matched to a gene. CDR3 length: 15 amino acids. The CDR3 sequence: CASSLGTGANNEQFF. In nucleotides, the CDR3 is TGTGCCAGCAGCTTAGGGACAGGGGCAAACAATGAGCAGTTCTTC.

This clonotype occurred a few times. The rearrangement links TRBV6-1 to TRBJ2-4; 9 bases fit TRBD2. The CDR3 runs 15 residues. The V segment lost 10 bases and the J segment 6 bases; nucleotides outside the gene matches: 13. Looked up from germline, CDR1 is MNHNS and CDR2 is SASEGT. CDR3 in amino acids: CATGWRGLALNIQYF. The CDR3 coding sequence is TGTGCCACCGGATGGCGGGGACTAGCACTAAACATTCAGTACTTC.

V gene TRBV7-2 combines with J gene TRBJ2-1; 7 nucleotides align to TRBD1. The CDR3 contains 12 residues. Germline V CDR1 and CDR2: SGHTA, FQGNSA. J gave up 9 bases and V 5 bases, and 4 bases lay outside the gene matches. CDR3 sequence (DNA): TGTGCCAGCAGCCCATACAGGGGTGAGCAGTTCTTC. Protein sequence: CASSPYRGEQFF.

This sequence joins TRBV20-1 and TRBJ1-1; D possibly corresponds to TRBD1 (5 bases). From germline, CDR1 is DFQATT and CDR2 SNEGSKA (reference sequence). Trimming pared 5 bases from V and 6 bases from J, leaving 19 bases between. The CDR3 totals 14 residues. CDR3 residues: CSAFRRGGGAEAFF. The DNA for the CDR3 is TGCAGTGCTTTCCGGCGGGGCGGAGGGGCTGAAGCTTTCTTT.

This clonotype occurred a few times. The chain employs TRBV20-1 and TRBJ2-5, with D uncertain. Germline assignment: CDR1 DFQATT and CDR2 SNEGSKA (reference sequence). V was pared by 3 bases and J by 7 bases, with 15 bases between. The length of the CDR3 is 13 residues. CDR3 coding DNA: TGCAGTGCTAGGATGGCTAGTCTCTTGACCCAGTACTTC. This encodes CSARMASLLTQYF.

The V call is TRBV20-1, the J call TRBJ2-7; TRBD2 aligns across 12 bases. Germline CDR1 is DFQATT and CDR2 is SNEGSKA (reference sequence). This CDR3 contains 15 residues. The ends lost 6 bases at V and 3 bases at J; junction bases unmatched: 9. The CDR3 loop reads CSAYSTSGGFYEQYF. CDR3 bases: TGCAGTGCGTACTCGACTAGCGGGGGTTTCTACGAGCAGTACTTC.

On this clonotype: This may be a read error, as it is one base from a much larger clone. For the CDR3, the DNA is TGTGCCAACAGCATCCGACAGGGTAAAGCAGATACGCAGTATTTT. Translated, it gives CANSIRQGKADTQYF. The V and J genes are TRBV6-1 and TRBJ2-3, with 7 bases that match TRBD1. Germline assignment: CDR1 MNHNS and CDR2 SASEGT. The CDR3 has 15 residues. J lost 4 bases, V lost 10 bases, and 14 bases had no gene match.

The sample holds many counts of this clonotype. The chain couples TRBV7-9 to TRBJ1-4, with 8 nucleotides matching TRBD1. V shed 5 bases and J 8 bases; nucleotides not matched to a gene: 4. The CDR3 is 13 residues long. The germline V gene has CDR1 SEHNR and CDR2 FQNEAQ (reference sequence). The CDR3 protein is CASSAGQGEKLFF. As DNA, the CDR3 is TGTGCCAGCAGCGCCGGACAGGGAGAAAAACTGTTTTTT.

This clonotype was seen a handful of times. This sequence joins TRBV6-2 or TRBV6-3 and TRBJ1-1; TRBD1 aligns across 7 bases. The germline V gene has CDR1 MNHEY and CDR2 SVGEGT. The CDR3 loop spans 17 amino acids. Trimming cost V 4 bases and J 2 bases; bases outside gene matches: 13. This CDR3 is CASSSGADGTANTEAFF. DNA of the CDR3: TGTGCCAGCAGTTCGGGGGCTGACGGGACAGCTAACACTGAAGCTTTCTTT.

As concerns this clonotype: The junction shows a germline mismatch at one end, possibly a read error. V gene TRBV13 combines with J gene TRBJ2-3; D unclear. The CDR3 consists of 15 residues. CDR1 and CDR2 from the germline V gene are PRHDT and FYEKMQ (reference sequence). This CDR3 reads CTSSANSRASDTQYF. DNA for the CDR3: TGTACCAGCAGCGCCAACAGCCGGGCGTCCGATACGCAGTATTTT.

V gene TRBV7-2 combines with J gene TRBJ2-7; D may be TRBD1 (5 bases). Trimming removed 5 bases from V and 2 bases from J, with 19 bases in between. Germline V gene lookup returns CDR1 SGHTA and CDR2 FQGNSA. The CDR3 loop spans 16 amino acids. CDR3 coding DNA: TGTGCCAGCAGCGGTACAGGACGAGCTCATCCCTACGAGCAGTACTTC. This encodes CASSGTGRAHPYEQYF.

This clonotype has a handful of counts. The J gene is TRBJ1-2, the V gene TRBV6-5, with D possibly being TRBD1 (6 bases). Trimming pared 6 bases from V and 9 bases from J, leaving 26 bases between. Germline assignment: CDR1 MNHEY and CDR2 SVGAGI. There are 16 residues in the CDR3. CDR3 region: CASSPNGQRHSMRYTF. As DNA, the CDR3 is TGTGCCAGCAGCCCCAACGGACAGCGCCATTCTATGCGCTACACCTTC.

This chain links TRBV27 with TRBJ1-5; D gene unclear. This CDR3 contains 15 residues. The germline gives CDR1 MNHEY, CDR2 SMNVEV (reference sequence). V was cut by 2 bases and J by 4 bases, with 12 bases left in between. This chain's CDR3 is CASSLRGSPNQPQHF. The CDR3 region has the DNA TGTGCCAGCAGTTTACGAGGGTCCCCTAATCAGCCCCAGCATTTT.

V is TRBV20-1 and J is TRBJ2-2; unclear D gene. Deletions cut 6 bases from V and 5 bases from J, with 10 bases between. There are 12 residues in the CDR3. Germline V lookup: CDR1 DFQATT, CDR2 SNEGSKA (reference sequence). DNA for the CDR3: TGCAGTGCCGCCGGGCGAACCGGGGAGCTGTTTTTT. It translates to CSAAGRTGELFF.

This chain joins TRBV19 and TRBJ2-3; D is possibly TRBD1 (5 bases). The CDR3 is 13 amino acids. Germline lookup yields CDR1 LNHDA and CDR2 SQIVND (reference sequence). Trimming removed 8 bases at V and 6 bases at J, with 15 bases between. The chain's CDR3 is CASQQGTEDTQYF. CDR3 nucleotides: TGTGCCAGTCAGCAGGGTACGGAGGATACGCAGTATTTT.

The CDR3 DNA is TGTGCCAGCAGTCCCTACTGGGCTGGCTATGGCTACACCTTC. It specifies CASSPYWAGYGYTF. The chain employs TRBV12-3 or TRBV12-4 and TRBJ1-2; no definite D call. CDR3 size: 14 residues. Trimming left V 5 bases short and J 4 bases short, with 14 bases between.

J is TRBJ2-3 and V is TRBV7-8, with unresolved D. CDR3 length: 14 residues. The V gene lost 2 bases and the J gene lost 6 bases, with 12 bases spanning the gap. Germline CDR1 and CDR2: SGHVS and FQNEAQ. As DNA, the CDR3 is TGTGCCAGCAGCTTATTTGTGGGCGGTGATACGCAGTATTTT. As protein: CASSLFVGGDTQYF.

Only one count was recorded for this clonotype. CDR3 loop: CSARGSPGNTEAFF. The DNA for the CDR3 is TGCAGTGCTAGAGGTTCCCCAGGGAACACTGAAGCTTTCTTT. The gene calls are TRBV20-1 and TRBJ1-1; the D is unclear. The CDR3 is 14 amino acids. CDR1 and CDR2 from the germline V gene are DFQATT and SNEGSKA (reference sequence). V shed 1 base and J shed 1 base, with 10 bases lying between them.

This sequence joins TRBV21-1 and TRBJ1-4; the D segment call TRBD1 is taken from the table without a DNA check. TRBV21-1 is assigned pseudogene status. The CDR3 has 15 amino acids. The chain's CDR3 is CASSADRGLNEKLFF. The CDR3 nucleotides are TGTGCCAGCAGCGCAGACAGGGGCCTTAATGAAAAACTGTTTTTT.

The chain combines TRBV28 with TRBJ2-5; 8 bases line up with TRBD2. This CDR3 is 16 amino acids long. With V trimmed by 2 bases and J by 4 bases, 9 bases remained unmatched. Germline lookup yields CDR1 MDHEN and CDR2 SYDVKM. This chain's CDR3 is CASSLDRGGQGETQYF. Here the CDR3 DNA reads TGTGCCAGCAGTTTAGACCGGGGGGGCCAAGGAGAGACCCAGTACTTC.

J is TRBJ1-1 and V is TRBV20-1; 9 nucleotides agree with TRBD1. Germline trimming cut 5 bases from V and 7 bases from J; bases unmatched to any gene: 5. This CDR3 contains 12 residues. Per the germline V gene, CDR1 is DFQATT and CDR2 is SNEGSKA (reference sequence). CDR3 nucleotide sequence: TGCAGTGCTGCACAGGGGGCAGGTGAAGCTTTCTTT. Residues: CSAAQGAGEAFF.

The chain links TRBV7-9 to TRBJ2-3, with D possibly being TRBD1 (6 bases). The germline V gene encodes CDR1 SEHNR and CDR2 FQNEAQ (reference sequence). The V gene lost 5 bases and the J gene lost 2 bases, with 17 bases spanning the gap. The CDR3 totals 16 residues. In DNA form, the CDR3 reads TGTGCCAGCAGCCCCTACCCACAGGGACCCACAGATACGCAGTATTTT. Its protein product is CASSPYPQGPTDTQYF. The full variable domain, with the rest looked up from reference TRBV7-9 and TRBJ2-3, is DTGVSQNPRHKITKRGQNVTFRCDPISEHNRLYWYRQTLGQGPEFLTYFQNEAQLEKSRLLSDRFSAERPKGSFSTLEIQRTEQGDSAMYLCASSPYPQGPTDTQYFGPGTRLTVL.